Shown below are 18 T cell receptor beta chains from a single sample sequenced in a study of cytomegalovirus exposure and HLA in healthy donors. Produced via immunoSEQ multiplex PCR; TCRdb's table is partial and in-frame only. Here the sample spans around 220,000 clones, 70% to 90% being singletons. Sequences were obtained from PBMCs. The receptors were sampled from a young woman in good health and CMV-seronegative.

V usage is TRBV2 and J usage is TRBJ2-3; 10 nucleotides align to TRBD2. This CDR3 has 17 amino acids. The junction had 10 bases not matched to a gene; V was cut back by 2 bases and J by 5 bases. Germline values: CDR1 SNHLY, CDR2 FYNNEI. CDR3 in DNA: TGTGCCAGCAGTGAAATAGGGCTAGCGGGAGTAGAAGATACGCAGTATTTT. Its translation: CASSEIGLAGVEDTQYF.

A few counts support this clone. This chain links TRBV20-1 with TRBJ2-1; D is uncertain. CDR1 is DFQATT and CDR2 is SNEGSKA in the germline V gene (reference sequence). V was trimmed by 3 bases and J by 9 bases, leaving 6 bases between them. This CDR3 has 10 residues. The CDR3, as DNA: TGCAGTGCTAGTAGCTTTGAGCAGTTCTTC. This gives the protein CSASSFEQFF.

The chain combines TRBV6-4 with TRBJ2-7; TRBD2 agrees at 11 bases. This CDR3 comprises 17 residues. J was trimmed by 5 bases and V by 3 bases; bases with no gene match: 12. Germline-derived CDR1 and CDR2 are MRHNA and SNTAGT. DNA of the CDR3: TGTGCCAGCAGTGAGCCCGGGCTAGCGGGAGGATGCCACGAGCAGTACTTC. Its translation: CASSEPGLAGGCHEQYF.

The chain is built from TRBV9 and TRBJ2-1; 12 bases align to TRBD2. The V gene's germline CDR1 is SGDLS and CDR2 YYNGEE. Unmatched junction bases numbered 3, after V lost 0 bases and J lost 8 bases. This CDR3 contains 15 residues. CDR3 sequence reads: CASSVASGRADEQFF. CDR3 coding DNA: TGTGCCAGCAGCGTAGCTAGCGGGAGGGCCGATGAGCAGTTCTTC.

The chain uses TRBV4-3 and TRBJ1-2, with D hard to call. The CDR3 spans 13 residues. The germline V gene has CDR1 LGHNA and CDR2 YSLEER. V shed 1 base and J shed 2 bases, with 5 bases lying between them. The CDR3 region is CASSQVENYGYTF. The CDR3, as DNA: TGCGCCAGCAGCCAAGTCGAGAACTATGGCTACACCTTC.

V is TRBV7-9 and J is TRBJ2-7; the match to TRBD2 covers 10 bases. Germline CDR1 SEHNR, CDR2 FQNEAQ (reference sequence). This CDR3 is built from 15 residues. With 5 bases clipped from V and 2 bases from J, the junction kept 6 bases outside the gene matches. For the CDR3, the DNA is TGTGCCAGCAGCCATGGACTAGCGGTAACCTACGAGCAGTACTTC. It codes for CASSHGLAVTYEQYF.

V is TRBV25-1 and J is TRBJ2-2; 11 bases fit TRBD1. The germline CDR1 and CDR2 sequences are MGHDK and SYGVNS. This CDR3 has 17 residues. With 5 bases clipped from V and 3 bases from J, the junction kept 8 bases outside the gene matches. The CDR3 DNA reads TGTGCCAGCAGTCCCGTGATGGGACAGGGGGACACCGGGGAGCTGTTTTTT. As protein: CASSPVMGQGDTGELFF.

V gene TRBV4-2 combines with J gene TRBJ2-3; D perhaps matches TRBD1 (5 bases). CDR3 size: 14 residues. Germline loops: CDR1 LGHNA, CDR2 YNFKEQ. V lost 2 bases, J lost 5 bases, and 11 bases lay in between. Written as DNA, the CDR3 is TGTGCCAGCAGCCAAAGCAGGGCGCAAGATACGCAGTATTTT. Residues: CASSQSRAQDTQYF.

The rearrangement joins TRBV19 to TRBJ2-7; a possible D gene is TRBD2 (5 bases). The CDR3 covers 13 residues. Trimming pared 1 base from V and 4 bases from J, leaving 8 bases between. The V gene's germline CDR1 is LNHDA and CDR2 SQIVND (reference sequence). CDR3 amino acids: CASSIGPGYEQYF. The DNA of the CDR3 is TGTGCCAGTAGTATAGGTCCGGGGTACGAGCAGTACTTC.

This chain uses TRBV2 with TRBJ2-2, with D unclear. The V end lost 3 bases, the J end lost 5 bases, and 4 bases lay between the germline ends. Germline lookup yields CDR1 SNHLY and CDR2 FYNNEI. The CDR3 sequence is 12 residues long. The CDR3 loop is CASSDRTGELFF. In nucleotides, the CDR3 is TGTGCCAGCAGTGACCGGACCGGGGAGCTGTTTTTT.

This clone has a handful of counts. Different DNA sequences within this sample yield the same CDR3. The chain uses TRBV18 and TRBJ2-7; 11 bases are shared with TRBD1. Germline-derived CDR1 and CDR2 are KGHSH and LQKENI. V dropped 6 bases and J dropped 3; count of bases not matched to a gene: 4. The CDR3 totals 14 residues. This CDR3 reads CASSPGTGGYEQYF. Here the CDR3 DNA reads TGTGCCAGCTCCCCCGGGACAGGGGGCTACGAGCAGTACTTC.

This clone has a single count. The chain couples TRBV4-1 to TRBJ1-1, with D possibly being TRBD1 (6 bases). Germline assignment: CDR1 MGHRA and CDR2 YSYEKL. The CDR3 is 15 residues long. V lost 0 bases and J 5 bases, leaving 13 bases between the germline ends. CDR3 nucleotides: TGCGCCAGCAGCCAAGATCCAGGGGCCGGGACTGAAGCTTTCTTT. Protein: CASSQDPGAGTEAFF.

The chain links TRBV10-3 to TRBJ2-1, with TRBD2 as a possible D gene (6 bases). V was clipped by 6 bases and J by 6 bases, with 21 bases between them. The CDR3 extends over 16 amino acids. Germline loops: CDR1 ENHRY, CDR2 SYGVKD. The CDR3 coding sequence is TGTGCCATCAGGGGCACCGGGCGGGACTTCAGCAATGAGCAGTTCTTC. Amino acid sequence: CAIRGTGRDFSNEQFF.

In this sample, this clone turned up once. The chain links TRBV27 to TRBJ2-5; TRBD2 matches at 9 bases. With 3 bases clipped from V and 2 bases from J, the junction kept 13 bases outside the gene matches. CDR3 size: 18 residues. The germline V gene has CDR1 MNHEY and CDR2 SMNVEV (reference sequence). The CDR3 loop is CASSFSPRGGYNQETQYF. The CDR3 DNA reads as TGTGCCAGCAGTTTTTCCCCGCGGGGGGGATACAATCAAGAGACCCAGTACTTC.

This chain connects TRBV18 to TRBJ1-2, with a weak D call TRBD1 (5 bases). The CDR3 length is 13 residues. Trimming cost V 3 bases and J 5 bases, with 10 bases left between them. The germline CDR1 and CDR2 sequences are KGHSH and LQKENI. The CDR3 is CASSPETEYGYTF. CDR3 sequence (DNA): TGTGCCAGCTCACCTGAGACAGAATATGGCTACACCTTC.

The chain carries TRBV6-1 and TRBJ2-5, with D uncertain. Germline V CDR1 and CDR2: MNHNS, SASEGT. CDR3 size: 14 residues. Trimming shortened V by 7 bases and J by 5 bases, and 17 bases separated the two germline ends. The CDR3 is CASNWVGVVETQYF. Written as DNA, the CDR3 is TGTGCCAGCAATTGGGTAGGAGTTGTGGAGACCCAGTACTTC.

The CDR3 nucleotides read TGTGCCAGCAGCTCTGGTGGGGTAGCGAGGGAGACCCAGTACTTC. Translated: CASSSGGVARETQYF. The V call is TRBV7-6, the J call TRBJ2-5; weak D call: TRBD2 (5 bases). The CDR3 contains 15 residues. Germline loops: CDR1 SGHVS, CDR2 FNYEAQ. V lost 4 bases and J lost 5, with 17 bases in between.

The rearrangement uses TRBV7-8 and TRBJ1-1; the match to TRBD1 covers 7 bases. CDR3 size: 16 residues. Unmatched junction bases numbered 9, after V lost 5 bases and J lost 0 bases. CDR1 is SGHVS, CDR2 FQNEAQ, per germline. Here the CDR3 DNA reads TGTGCCAGCAGCAGTATTCCGGGACAGATGAACACTGAAGCTTTCTTT. This gives the protein CASSSIPGQMNTEAFF.